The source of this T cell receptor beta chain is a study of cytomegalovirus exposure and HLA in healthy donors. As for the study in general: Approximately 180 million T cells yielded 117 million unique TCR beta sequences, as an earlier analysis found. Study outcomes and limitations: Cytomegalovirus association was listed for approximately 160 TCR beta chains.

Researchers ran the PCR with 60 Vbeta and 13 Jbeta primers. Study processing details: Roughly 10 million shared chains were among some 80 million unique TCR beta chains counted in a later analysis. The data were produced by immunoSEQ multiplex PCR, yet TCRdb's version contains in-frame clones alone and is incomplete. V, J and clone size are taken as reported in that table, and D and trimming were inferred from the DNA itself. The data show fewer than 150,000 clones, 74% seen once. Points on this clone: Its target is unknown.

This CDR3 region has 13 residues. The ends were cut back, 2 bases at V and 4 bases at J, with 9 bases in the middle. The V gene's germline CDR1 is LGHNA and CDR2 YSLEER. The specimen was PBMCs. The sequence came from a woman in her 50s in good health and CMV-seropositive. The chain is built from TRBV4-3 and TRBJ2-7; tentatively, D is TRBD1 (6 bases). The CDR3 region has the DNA TGCGCCAGCAGCCAAAACCAGGGGTACGAGCAGTACTTC. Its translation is CASSQNQGYEQYF.